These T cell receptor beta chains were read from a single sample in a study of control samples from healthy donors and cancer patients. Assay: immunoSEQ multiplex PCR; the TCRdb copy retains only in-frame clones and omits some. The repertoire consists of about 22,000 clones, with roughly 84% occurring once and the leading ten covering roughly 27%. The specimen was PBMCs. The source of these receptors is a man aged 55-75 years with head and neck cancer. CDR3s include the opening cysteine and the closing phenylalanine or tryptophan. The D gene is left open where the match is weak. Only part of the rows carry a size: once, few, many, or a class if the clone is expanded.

TGCAGCTATGGACAGGGGTCCTATGGCTACACCTTC	CSYGQGSYGYTF	TRBJ1-2	TRBD1	.	TRBV29-1
TGCGCCAGCAGCCCTGACCCGGGACAGGGATTCACTGAAGCTTTCTTT	CASSPDPGQGFTEAFF	TRBJ1-1	TRBD1	.	TRBV4-1
TGTGCCAGCAGCTTAGATTCAGGAAAGTCGTTTATCCCCGAGCAGTACTTC	CASSLDSGKSFIPEQYF	TRBJ2-7	.	.	TRBV11-2
TGTGCCAGTAGTATCTTCGGACAGCCTAATCAGCCCCAGCATTTT	CASSIFGQPNQPQHF	TRBJ1-5	.	.	TRBV19
TGCGCCAGCAGCTTGGCTAGGGTGGATGGCTACACCTTC	CASSLARVDGYTF	TRBJ1-2	.	.	TRBV5-1
TGTGCCAGCGGGGTGGTTACAGATACGCAGTATTTT	CASGVVTDTQYF	TRBJ2-3	.	.	TRBV9
TGTGCCAGCAGACGAGAGGCTCAGGATGGCTACACCTTC	CASRREAQDGYTF	TRBJ1-2	.	.	TRBV2
TGTGCCAGCAGCTACGACTTAACCTACGAGCAGTACTTC	CASSYDLTYEQYF	TRBJ2-7	.	.	TRBV3-1/TRBV3-2
TGTGCCAGCCGTCAGGAGACCTCCTACGAGCAGTACTTC	CASRQETSYEQYF	TRBJ2-7	.	.	TRBV27
TGTGCCAGCAGTGGCTGGACGAGAGGGTACGAGCAGTACTTC	CASSGWTRGYEQYF	TRBJ2-7	.	.	TRBV2
TGTGCCAGCAGACGGGCGGATCAAGAGACCCAGTACTTC	CASRRADQETQYF	TRBJ2-5	.	.	TRBV3-1/TRBV3-2
TGTGCCAGCAGGGACAGGGACGGGGAGACCCAGTACTTC	CASRDRDGETQYF	TRBJ2-5	TRBD1	.	TRBV27
TGCGCCAGCAGCCAGTACCGGGACAGCTCCTACGAGCAGTACTTC	CASSQYRDSSYEQYF	TRBJ2-7	TRBD1	once	TRBV4-3
TGTGCCAGCAGCCCGAACAGGGGATACGAGCAGTACTTC	CASSPNRGYEQYF	TRBJ2-7	TRBD1	few	TRBV7-2
TGCAGCGTTGAAGAGCAAGGTGTCTACGAGCAGTACTTC	CSVEEQGVYEQYF	TRBJ2-7	.	.	TRBV29-1
TGCGCCAGCAGCTTGGGGATTAGCGGGATTGATGAGCAGTTCTTC	CASSLGISGIDEQFF	TRBJ2-1	TRBD2	.	TRBV5-1
TGTGCCAGTAGTAACCCCCCGGGAAACTATGGCTACACCTTC	CASSNPPGNYGYTF	TRBJ1-2	.	.	TRBV19
TGCGCCAGCAGCTTGCAGGGGGCTGGCACAGATACGCAGTATTTT	CASSLQGAGTDTQYF	TRBJ2-3	TRBD1	.	TRBV5-1
TGTGCCAGCGCGGGACCGAGCTCCTACAATGAGCAGTTCTTC	CASAGPSSYNEQFF	TRBJ2-1	.	.	TRBV27
TGTGCCAGCAGTTCGCACAGGGAAGGGGAGCAGTACTTC	CASSSHREGEQYF	TRBJ2-7	.	few	TRBV27
TGTGCCAGCAGTTCCAACAGTAATTCACCCCTCCACTTT	CASSSNSNSPLHF	TRBJ1-6	.	.	TRBV7-2
TGTGCCAGCTCACCACCGGGGACGGAACACTACGAGCAGTACTTC	CASSPPGTEHYEQYF	TRBJ2-7	.	.	TRBV18
TGTGCCAGCAGTTTCCCGGGAGGTGGGGAGTTCTTC	CASSFPGGGEFF	TRBJ2-1	TRBD2	.	TRBV27
TGTGCCAGCAGTCCGGGACAGGGGTCCTCCATCTCCTACAATGAGCAGTTCTTC	CASSPGQGSSISYNEQFF	TRBJ2-1	TRBD1	few	TRBV11-3
TGTGCCAGCAGCTCCCCTAGTGAAAAACTGTTTTTT	CASSSPSEKLFF	TRBJ1-4	.	.	TRBV7-6
TGTGCCAGCAGTTACGTTCGTTCCGGGGAGCTGTTTTTT	CASSYVRSGELFF	TRBJ2-2	.	.	TRBV6-2/TRBV6-3
TGCGCCAGCAGCCAGGTCCCGGAGGGAGACTATGGCTACACCTTC	CASSQVPEGDYGYTF	TRBJ1-2	.	few	TRBV4-1
TGTGCCAGCAGCAAAGCCCCCGGGACAGACAATCAGCCCCAGCATTTT	CASSKAPGTDNQPQHF	TRBJ1-5	.	.	TRBV21-1
TGCAGTGCTAGACTAGATTTCGAGCAGTACTTC	CSARLDFEQYF	TRBJ2-7	.	few	TRBV20-1
TGTGCCAGCAGCTCGACTAGCGGGACTCACAATGAGCAGTTCTTC	CASSSTSGTHNEQFF	TRBJ2-1	TRBD2	.	TRBV11-3
TGTGCCAGCAGTTACTCCACAGGGAGCACCGGGGAGCTGTTTTTT	CASSYSTGSTGELFF	TRBJ2-2	.	.	TRBV6-5
TGTGCCAGCAGCTTACCGGGACAGGGGGCGAGAGATACGCAGTATTTT	CASSLPGQGARDTQYF	TRBJ2-3	TRBD1	.	TRBV7-2
TGTGCCACCAGCACGGGACAATTCACTGAAGCTTTCTTT	CATSTGQFTEAFF	TRBJ1-1	.	.	TRBV15
TGTGCCAGCAGTTTCGTGCGGGGTACTGAAGCTTTCTTT	CASSFVRGTEAFF	TRBJ1-1	.	.	TRBV12-3/TRBV12-4
TGTGCCAGCAGCTTAGTGTTAGAGACCCAGTACTTC	CASSLVLETQYF	TRBJ2-5	.	.	TRBV11-3
TGTGCCAGCAGGGGGACAGGGGATCAGCCCCAGCATTTT	CASRGTGDQPQHF	TRBJ1-5	TRBD1	once	TRBV6-5
TGTGCCAGCAGTTACTCGAGTAAGGGGTGGATCGATTTGAACACTGAAGCTTTCTTT	CASSYSSKGWIDLNTEAFF	TRBJ1-1	.	.	TRBV6-2/TRBV6-3
TGTGCCAGCAGTTTACGTGCGGGAGCAGGAGATACGCAGTATTTT	CASSLRAGAGDTQYF	TRBJ2-3	TRBD2	.	TRBV27
TGTGCCAGCAGCCAAGCCCGGACAGGCTACTACGAGCAGTACTTC	CASSQARTGYYEQYF	TRBJ2-7	TRBD1	.	TRBV3-1/TRBV3-2
TGTGCCAGCAGCTTAGAAGCCCGACAGGGGAGATCACCCCTCCACTTT	CASSLEARQGRSPLHF	TRBJ1-6	TRBD1	.	TRBV7-6
TGCGCCAGCAGCTTGCCCCTAGCGGGAGGTCCTCCCTACGAGCAGTACTTC	CASSLPLAGGPPYEQYF	TRBJ2-7	TRBD2	.	TRBV5-1
TGTGCCAGCAGTGAAGCGGTGGGCTCTGGGGCCAACGTCCTGACTTTC	CASSEAVGSGANVLTF	TRBJ2-6	.	.	TRBV6-1
TGCGCCAGCAGTTGGACTAGCGGGACGATCTACGAGCAGTACTTC	CASSWTSGTIYEQYF	TRBJ2-7	TRBD2	few	TRBV5-1
TGTGCCAGCAATACGAGGTTAGGCAATGAGCAGTTCTTC	CASNTRLGNEQFF	TRBJ2-1	.	.	TRBV3-1/TRBV3-2
TGTGCCAGCAGCTTCCAAGGCTACGAGCAGTACTTC	CASSFQGYEQYF	TRBJ2-7	.	.	TRBV5-5